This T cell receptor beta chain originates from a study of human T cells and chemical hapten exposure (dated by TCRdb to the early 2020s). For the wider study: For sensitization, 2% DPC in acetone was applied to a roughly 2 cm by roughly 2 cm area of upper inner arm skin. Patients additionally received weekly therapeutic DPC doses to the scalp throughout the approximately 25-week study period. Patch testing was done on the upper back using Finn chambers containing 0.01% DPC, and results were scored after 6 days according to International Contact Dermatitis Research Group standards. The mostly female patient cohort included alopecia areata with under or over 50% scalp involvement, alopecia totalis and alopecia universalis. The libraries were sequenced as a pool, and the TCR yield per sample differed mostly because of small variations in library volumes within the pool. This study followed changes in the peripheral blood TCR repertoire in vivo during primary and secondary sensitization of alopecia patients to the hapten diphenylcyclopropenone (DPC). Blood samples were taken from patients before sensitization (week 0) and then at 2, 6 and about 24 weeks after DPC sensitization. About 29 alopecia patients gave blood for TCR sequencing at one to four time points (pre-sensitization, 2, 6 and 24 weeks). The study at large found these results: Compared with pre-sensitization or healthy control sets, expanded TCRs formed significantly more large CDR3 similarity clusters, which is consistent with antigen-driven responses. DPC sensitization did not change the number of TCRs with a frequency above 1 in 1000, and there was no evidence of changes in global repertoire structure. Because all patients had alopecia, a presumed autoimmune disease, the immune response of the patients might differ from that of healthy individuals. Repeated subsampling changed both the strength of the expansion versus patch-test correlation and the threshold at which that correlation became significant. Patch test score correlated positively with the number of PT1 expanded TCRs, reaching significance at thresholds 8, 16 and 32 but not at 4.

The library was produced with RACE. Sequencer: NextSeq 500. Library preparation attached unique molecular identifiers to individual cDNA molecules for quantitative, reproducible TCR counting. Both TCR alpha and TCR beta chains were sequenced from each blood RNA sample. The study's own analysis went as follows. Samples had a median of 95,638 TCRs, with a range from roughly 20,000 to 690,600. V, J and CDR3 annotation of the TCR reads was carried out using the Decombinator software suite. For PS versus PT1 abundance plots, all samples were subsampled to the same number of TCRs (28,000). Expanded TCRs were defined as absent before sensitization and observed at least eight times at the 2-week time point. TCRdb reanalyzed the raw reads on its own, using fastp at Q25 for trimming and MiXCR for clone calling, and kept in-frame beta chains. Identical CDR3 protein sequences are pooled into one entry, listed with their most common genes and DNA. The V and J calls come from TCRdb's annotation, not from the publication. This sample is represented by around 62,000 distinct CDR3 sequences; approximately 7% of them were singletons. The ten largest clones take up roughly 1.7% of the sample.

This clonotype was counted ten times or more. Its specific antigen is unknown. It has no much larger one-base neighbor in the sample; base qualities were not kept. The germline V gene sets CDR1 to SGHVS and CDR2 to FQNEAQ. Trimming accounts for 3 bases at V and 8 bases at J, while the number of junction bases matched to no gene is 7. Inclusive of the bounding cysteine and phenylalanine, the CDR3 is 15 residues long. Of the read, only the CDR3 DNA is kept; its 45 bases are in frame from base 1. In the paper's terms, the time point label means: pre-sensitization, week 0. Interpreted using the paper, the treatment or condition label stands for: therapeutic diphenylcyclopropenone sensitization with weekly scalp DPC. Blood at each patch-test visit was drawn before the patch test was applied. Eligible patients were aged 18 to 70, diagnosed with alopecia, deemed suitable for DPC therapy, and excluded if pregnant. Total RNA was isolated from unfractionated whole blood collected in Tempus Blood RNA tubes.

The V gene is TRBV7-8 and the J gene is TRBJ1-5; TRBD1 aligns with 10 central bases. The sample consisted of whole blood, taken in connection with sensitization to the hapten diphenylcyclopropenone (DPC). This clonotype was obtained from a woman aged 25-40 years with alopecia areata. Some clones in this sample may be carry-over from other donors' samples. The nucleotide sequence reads TGTGCCAGCAGCTTGGACAGGGGGTTTGTGGAGCCCCAGCATTTT. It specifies CASSLDRGFVEPQHF.